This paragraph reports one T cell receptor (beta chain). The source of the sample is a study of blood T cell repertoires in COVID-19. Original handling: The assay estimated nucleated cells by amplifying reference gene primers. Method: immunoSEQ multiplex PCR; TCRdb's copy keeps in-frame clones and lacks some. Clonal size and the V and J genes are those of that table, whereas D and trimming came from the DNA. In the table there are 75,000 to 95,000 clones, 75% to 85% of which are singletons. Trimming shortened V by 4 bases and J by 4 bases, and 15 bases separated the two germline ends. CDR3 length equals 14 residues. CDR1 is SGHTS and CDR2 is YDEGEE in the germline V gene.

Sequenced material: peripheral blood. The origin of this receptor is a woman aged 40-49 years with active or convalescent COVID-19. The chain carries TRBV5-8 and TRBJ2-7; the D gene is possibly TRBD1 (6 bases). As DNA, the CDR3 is TGTGCCAGCAGCCGGAGGCAGGGGAAGTACGAGCAGTACTTC. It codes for CASSRRQGKYEQYF.